This TCR beta chain emerged from a study of blood T cell repertoires in COVID-19. Study at large: T cells, B-cell-depleted T cells, or PBMCs provided the cDNA or gDNA that served as material.

Trimming shortened V by 1 base and J by 0 bases, and 13 bases separated the two germline ends. The CDR3 is 18 residues long. CDR1 and CDR2 from the germline V gene are SGHVS and FNYEAQ. Per the original methods: Cell counts per sample came from amplifying reference gene primers. The protocol was immunoSEQ multiplex PCR, while the TCRdb copy is restricted to in-frame clones and leaves out a portion. V and J calls and clone size are given by that table; D and trimming were obtained from the DNA. The data show approximately 250,000 clones, 88% seen once. The sequencing sample was made of PBMCs or T cells enriched from blood (not recorded which). The chain uses TRBV7-6 and TRBJ2-6, with D maybe TRBD1 (5 bases). The sequence came from a woman in her 30s who had recovered from COVID-19. In nucleotides, the CDR3 is TGTGCCAGCAGCTTAGAGAGCAGGGAATACTCTGGGGCCAACGTCCTGACTTTC. Translating gives CASSLESREYSGANVLTF.